These 2 T cell receptor beta chains were sequenced from one sample in a study of T cell repertoires in cytomegalovirus infection. MiXCR was run by TCRdb on the reads, yielding one entry per CDR3 protein. The sample lists about 300,000 distinct CDR3 sequences; roughly a tenth were seen once. Sequenced: PBMCs. The receptors shown here come from a human donor in good health (CMV status not recorded). Some clones in this sample may be carry-over from other donors' samples.

This clonotype showed up many times. The genes are TRBV4-2 and TRBJ2-5, with TRBD2 matching 8 bases. CDR1 LGHNA and CDR2 YNFKEQ come from the germline V gene. The CDR3 runs 15 residues. After removal of 0 bases from V and 5 bases from J, the junction contained 5 bases not matched to a gene. This CDR3 reads CASSQERGDHETQYF. DNA for the CDR3: TGTGCCAGCAGCCAAGAGCGGGGGGATCACGAGACCCAGTACTTC.

This clonotype was seen repeatedly, ten times or more. The chain employs TRBV20-1 and TRBJ2-1; TRBD2 aligns across 9 bases. Germline CDR1 is DFQATT and CDR2 is SNEGSKA (reference sequence). The length of the CDR3 is 16 residues. Trimming took 0 bases from V and 9 from J; bases not matched to a gene: 12. CDR3 amino acids: CSARDFGGGAQREQFF. The CDR3 nucleotides read TGCAGTGCTAGAGATTTTGGCGGGGGGGCACAGCGTGAGCAGTTCTTC.